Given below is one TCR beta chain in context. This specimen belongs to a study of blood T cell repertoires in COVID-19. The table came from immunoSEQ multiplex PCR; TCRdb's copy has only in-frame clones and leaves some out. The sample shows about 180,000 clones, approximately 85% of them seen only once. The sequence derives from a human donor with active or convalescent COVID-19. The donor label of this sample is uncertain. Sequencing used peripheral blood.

DNA of the CDR3: TGTGCCATCAGCCAGGGAACGGAAGGCTACACCTTC. It yields the protein CAISQGTEGYTF. The J gene is TRBJ1-2, the V gene TRBV10-3; tentative D call: TRBD1 (5 bases). V lost 6 bases, J lost 8 bases, and 13 bases lay in between. Germline CDR1 reads ENHRY; CDR2 reads SYGVKD. CDR3 size: 12 residues.